The rows below give T cell receptor beta chains drawn from one sample of a study of blood T cells in healthy people across ages. TCRdb re-analysed the 5' RACE reads in MiXCR, keeping a single row per CDR3 protein. The table includes approximately 1,100,000 distinct CDR3 sequences, under 45% detected once. Specimen: blood. The receptors were sampled from a woman aged 60-70 years in good health. The CDR3 runs from the conserved cysteine through the conserved F or W. The D gene is left open where the match is weak. The listing skips clone size in some rows; elsewhere it reads once, few, many or a size class.

V	J	D	size	CDR3	DNA
TRBV20-1	TRBJ1-5	TRBD1	-	CSAREGGKGAKPYQPQHF	TGCAGTGCTAGAGAGGGCGGTAAGGGGGCAAAGCCTTATCAGCCCCAGCATTTT
TRBV5-6	TRBJ2-1	-	-	CASSLTLQGGDNEQFF	TGTGCCAGCAGCTTGACGTTACAGGGGGGGGACAATGAGCAGTTCTTC
TRBV11-2	TRBJ2-1	-	-	CASSPPWAGPEKSEQFF	TGTGCCAGCAGCCCACCCTGGGCAGGGCCGGAGAAGTCTGAGCAGTTCTTC
TRBV4-3	TRBJ2-5	TRBD2	-	CASSQSGRLGETQYF	TGCGCCAGCAGCCAAAGCGGGAGACTGGGGGAGACCCAGTACTTC
TRBV7-9	TRBJ2-1	TRBD2	few	CASSLPRAGGSYNEQFF	TGTGCCAGCAGCCTCCCCCGGGCGGGAGGATCGTACAATGAGCAGTTCTTC
TRBV27	TRBJ2-1	-	-	CASSRPQNEQFF	TGTGCCAGCAGTCGACCCCAGAATGAGCAGTTCTTC
TRBV6-5	TRBJ2-1	TRBD2	-	CASSFPRGGYNEQFF	TGTGCCAGCAGTTTCCCCCGGGGGGGGTACAATGAGCAGTTCTTC
TRBV9	TRBJ2-7	TRBD2	few	CASSEGLAESSYEQYF	TGTGCCAGCAGCGAGGGACTAGCGGAGAGCTCCTACGAGCAGTACTTC
TRBV12-3/TRBV12-4	TRBJ2-1	-	-	CASRPDGGPYNEQFF	TGTGCCAGCAGACCTGATGGCGGTCCCTACAATGAGCAGTTCTTC
TRBV10-3	TRBJ1-2	-	-	CAISPLSENTYGYTF	TGTGCCATCAGTCCCCTCTCTGAGAATACCTATGGCTACACCTTC
TRBV28	TRBJ2-1	-	once	CATSVVNNEQFF	TGTGCCACCAGCGTTGTGAACAATGAGCAGTTCTTC